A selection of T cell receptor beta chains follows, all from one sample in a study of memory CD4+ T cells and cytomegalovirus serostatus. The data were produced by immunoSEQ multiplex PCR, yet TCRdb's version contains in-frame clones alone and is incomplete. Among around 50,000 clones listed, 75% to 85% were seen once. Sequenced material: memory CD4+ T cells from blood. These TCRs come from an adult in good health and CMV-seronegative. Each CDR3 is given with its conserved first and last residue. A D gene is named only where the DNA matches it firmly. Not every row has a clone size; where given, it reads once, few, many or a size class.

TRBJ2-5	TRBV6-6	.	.	TGTGCCAGCAGAGACGGGGCTGACGAGACCCAGTACTTC	CASRDGADETQYF
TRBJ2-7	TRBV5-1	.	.	TGCGCCAGCAGCTTCCGTGGCGGGATGGTTAGGTACGAGCAGTACTTC	CASSFRGGMVRYEQYF
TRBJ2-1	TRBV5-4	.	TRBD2	TGTGCCAGCAGCAGGACTAGCGGGAGGGCCTCGTCCTACAATGAGCAGTTCTTC	CASSRTSGRASSYNEQFF
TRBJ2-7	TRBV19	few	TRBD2	TGTGCCAGTAGGATAGCGGGATTCTTCGGGGAGCAGTACTTC	CASRIAGFFGEQYF
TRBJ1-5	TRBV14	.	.	TGTGCCAGCAGAGGATCGGGGGCCCGAGAGCCCCAGCATTTT	CASRGSGAREPQHF
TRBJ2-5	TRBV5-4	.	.	TGTGCCAGCAGCCAAACAGGGCCCGGATTGACCCAGTACTTC	CASSQTGPGLTQYF
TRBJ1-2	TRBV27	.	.	TGTGCCAGCTCGCCTAGCAGAAGTAGGGGTTTGATCTATGGCTACACCTTC	CASSPSRSRGLIYGYTF
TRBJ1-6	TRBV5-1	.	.	TGCGCCAGCAGCCCCGATGGTAATTCACCCCTCCACTTT	CASSPDGNSPLHF
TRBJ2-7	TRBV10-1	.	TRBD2	TGCGCCAGCAGTGATCCCACTAGCGGAGCCTACGAGCAGTACTTC	CASSDPTSGAYEQYF
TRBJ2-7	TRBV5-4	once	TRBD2	TGTGCCAGCAGCTCCTGGACTAGAGCCGGCGAGCAGTACTTC	CASSSWTRAGEQYF
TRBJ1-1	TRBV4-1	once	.	TGCGCCAGCGGGAGGGTCCCGAGGAACACTGAAGCTTTCTTT	CASGRVPRNTEAFF